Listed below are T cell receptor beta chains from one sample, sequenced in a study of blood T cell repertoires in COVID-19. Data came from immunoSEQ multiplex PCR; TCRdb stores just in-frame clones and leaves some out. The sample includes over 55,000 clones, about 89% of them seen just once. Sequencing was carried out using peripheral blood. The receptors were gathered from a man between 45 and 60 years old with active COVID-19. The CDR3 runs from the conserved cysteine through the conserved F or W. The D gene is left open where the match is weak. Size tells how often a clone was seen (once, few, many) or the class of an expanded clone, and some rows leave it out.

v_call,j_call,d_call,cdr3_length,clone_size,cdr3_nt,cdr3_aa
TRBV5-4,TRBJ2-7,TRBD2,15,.,TGTGCCAGCAGCGAGCCAAGAGCGGGAATCTACGAGCAGTACTTC,CASSEPRAGIYEQYF
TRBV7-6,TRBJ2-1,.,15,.,TGTGCCAGCACCCCGAGGGGGGGGTCCTACAATGAGCAGTTCTTC,CASTPRGGSYNEQFF
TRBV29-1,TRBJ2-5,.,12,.,TGCAGCGTAGGAGATCCTGGGGAGACCCAGTACTTC,CSVGDPGETQYF
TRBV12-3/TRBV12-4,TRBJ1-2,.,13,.,TGTGCCAGCAGTGCTAAGACAGGTGATGGCTACACCTTC,CASSAKTGDGYTF
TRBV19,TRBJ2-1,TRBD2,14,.,TGTGCCAGTAGTTTCGGGCGGGAGTGGGATGAGCAGTTCTTC,CASSFGREWDEQFF
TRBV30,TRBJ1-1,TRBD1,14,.,TGTGCCTGGAGTGTACTAGGGACAGGGAGAGAAGCTTTCTTT,CAWSVLGTGREAFF
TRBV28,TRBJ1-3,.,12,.,TGTGCCAGCAGTTTCAACCGGAACACCATATATTTT,CASSFNRNTIYF
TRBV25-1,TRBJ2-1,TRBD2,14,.,TGTGCCAGCAGTGAAAGCGGGAGGGCCTCTGAGCAGTTCTTC,CASSESGRASEQFF
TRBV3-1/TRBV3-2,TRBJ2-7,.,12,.,TGTGCCAGCAGCCTGGGGACTGGCGAGCAGTACTTC,CASSLGTGEQYF
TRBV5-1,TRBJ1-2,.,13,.,TGCGCCAGCAGCTCCTCCGATTCGGGGGGCTACACCTTC,CASSSSDSGGYTF
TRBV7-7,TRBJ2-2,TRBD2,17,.,TGTGCTAGCAGCTTAGTTTCGGGAGGGCCTGACACCGGGGAGCTGTTTTTT,CASSLVSGGPDTGELFF
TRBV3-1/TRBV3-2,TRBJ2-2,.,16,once,TGTGCCAGCAGCCAAGAATCAGGGGCCAACACCGGGGAGCTGTTTTTT,CASSQESGANTGELFF